This T cell receptor beta chain was retrieved from a study of tumor and adjacent non-tumor tissue in lung cancer. Study in general: Samples averaged roughly 4.2 million productive TCRbeta reads each.

This clonotype occurred many times. TCRbeta libraries were built with three rounds of nested PCR, modified from ARM-PCR. MiXCR, run by TCRdb on the multiplex PCR reads, gives a single entry per CDR3 protein. The table includes approximately 140,000 distinct CDR3 sequences, 60% to 70% detected once. Deletions cut 6 bases from V and 8 bases from J, with 13 bases between. Germline V lookup: CDR1 SQVTM, CDR2 ANQGSEA. The CDR3 totals 11 residues. This sample's RNA came from whole unsorted tissue. This TCR came from a man aged 55 to 70 with small cell lung cancer. Sequences were obtained from lung tumor tissue. The rearrangement joins TRBV29-1 to TRBJ1-2, with a weak D call TRBD1 (5 bases). The CDR3 spells CSVAGTLGYTF. The CDR3 bases are TGCAGCGTCGCGGGGACGCTCGGCTACACCTTC.